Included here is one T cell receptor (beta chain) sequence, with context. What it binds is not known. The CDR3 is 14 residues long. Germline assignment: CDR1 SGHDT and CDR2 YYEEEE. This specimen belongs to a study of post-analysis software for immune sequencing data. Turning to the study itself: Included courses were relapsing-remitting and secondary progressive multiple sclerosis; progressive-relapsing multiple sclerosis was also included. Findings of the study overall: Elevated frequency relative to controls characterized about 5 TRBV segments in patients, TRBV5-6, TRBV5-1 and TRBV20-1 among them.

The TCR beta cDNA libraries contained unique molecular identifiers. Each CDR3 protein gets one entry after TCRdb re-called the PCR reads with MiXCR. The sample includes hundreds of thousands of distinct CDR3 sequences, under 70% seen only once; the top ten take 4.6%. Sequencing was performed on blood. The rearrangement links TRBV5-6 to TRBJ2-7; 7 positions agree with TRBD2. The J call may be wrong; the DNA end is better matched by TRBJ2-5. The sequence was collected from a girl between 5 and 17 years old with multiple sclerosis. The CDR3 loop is CASSWEGRGGTQYF. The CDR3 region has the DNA TGTGCCAGCAGCTGGGAGGGTCGAGGTGGGACCCAGTACTTC.